The rows below give T cell receptor beta chains drawn from one sample of a study of immune cell composition in non-small cell lung cancer. The repertoire was sequenced with immunoSEQ multiplex PCR; TCRdb's copy has only in-frame clones and lacks some. Of some 1,800 clones listed, about four fifths are singletons. Sequencing input: non-adjacent lung tissue. The receptor set was obtained from a human donor with non-small cell lung cancer. Each CDR3 is given with its conserved first and last residue. D genes are given only for firm matches. Some rows mark clone size as missing; the rest say once, few, many or name a class of expanded clone.

cdr3_nt: TGTGCCAGTAGTACCGGCTACGAGCAGTACTTC; cdr3_aa: CASSTGYEQYF; clone_size: -; v_call: TRBV19; j_call: TRBJ2-7; d_call: -
cdr3_nt: TGTGCCAGCAGCCCCGGGGACGGGGAGCTGTTTTTT; cdr3_aa: CASSPGDGELFF; clone_size: -; v_call: TRBV9; j_call: TRBJ2-2; d_call: -
cdr3_nt: TGTGCCAGCAGTGAACTAGAGGATGCCTACGAGCAGTACTTC; cdr3_aa: CASSELEDAYEQYF; clone_size: -; v_call: TRBV2; j_call: TRBJ2-7; d_call: -
cdr3_nt: TGCGCCAGCAGCTTGGGACAGGTCGTCCAAGAGACCCAGTACTTC; cdr3_aa: CASSLGQVVQETQYF; clone_size: -; v_call: TRBV5-1; j_call: TRBJ2-5; d_call: -
cdr3_nt: TGTGCCAGCAGTACCCAGCAAGCGGGATGGTCCGATACGCAGTATTTT; cdr3_aa: CASSTQQAGWSDTQYF; clone_size: -; v_call: TRBV2; j_call: TRBJ2-3; d_call: TRBD2
cdr3_nt: TGTGCCAGCAGTGACCCTCCGGGGTCCTACGAGCAGTACTTC; cdr3_aa: CASSDPPGSYEQYF; clone_size: large; v_call: TRBV6-1; j_call: TRBJ2-7; d_call: -
cdr3_nt: TGTGCCAGCAGAACGCAGACAGATACGCAGTATTTT; cdr3_aa: CASRTQTDTQYF; clone_size: -; v_call: TRBV6-5; j_call: TRBJ2-3; d_call: -
cdr3_nt: TGTGCCAGCAGCGCGACAGGGTACGAGCAGTACTTC; cdr3_aa: CASSATGYEQYF; clone_size: -; v_call: TRBV9; j_call: TRBJ2-7; d_call: TRBD1
cdr3_nt: TGTGCCAGCCGCGAACAGGGGACGCTTAACTATGGCTACACCTTC; cdr3_aa: CASREQGTLNYGYTF; clone_size: -; v_call: TRBV5-4; j_call: TRBJ1-2; d_call: TRBD1
cdr3_nt: TGTGCCAGTAGCCAACAGGGGAACACTGAAGCTTTCTTT; cdr3_aa: CASSQQGNTEAFF; clone_size: -; v_call: TRBV19; j_call: TRBJ1-1; d_call: -
cdr3_nt: TGTGCCAGCAGTCCTCTCCCTTACAGACCTAACTATGGCTACACCTTC; cdr3_aa: CASSPLPYRPNYGYTF; clone_size: -; v_call: TRBV28; j_call: TRBJ1-2; d_call: -
cdr3_nt: TGTGCCAGCAGCCAAGATTACAGGGACGAGCAGTACTTC; cdr3_aa: CASSQDYRDEQYF; clone_size: -; v_call: TRBV14; j_call: TRBJ2-7; d_call: -
cdr3_nt: TGTGCCAGTAGTATTACCGGCAGGGGCGCACAGTACTTC; cdr3_aa: CASSITGRGAQYF; clone_size: -; v_call: TRBV19; j_call: TRBJ2-7; d_call: -
cdr3_nt: TGTGCCAGCAGTTCACCGGACAGGGAGGGCGAGCAGTACTTC; cdr3_aa: CASSSPDREGEQYF; clone_size: once; v_call: TRBV28; j_call: TRBJ2-7; d_call: -
cdr3_nt: TGTGCCAGCAGCTTCCCCGGGGAGGCCTACAATGAGCAGTTCTTC; cdr3_aa: CASSFPGEAYNEQFF; clone_size: -; v_call: TRBV5-6; j_call: TRBJ2-1; d_call: -
cdr3_nt: TGTGCCAGCAGCAACTTACGAGAGCAGTATTTT; cdr3_aa: CASSNLREQYF; clone_size: -; v_call: TRBV7-2; j_call: TRBJ2-3; d_call: -
cdr3_nt: TGTGCCAGCAGTCATACGTCCTTACGGACATCTGAGCAGTTCTTC; cdr3_aa: CASSHTSLRTSEQFF; clone_size: once; v_call: TRBV6-5; j_call: TRBJ2-1; d_call: -
cdr3_nt: TGTGCCAGCAGCGGAGGGGGGGGTCAGCCCCAGCATTTT; cdr3_aa: CASSGGGGQPQHF; clone_size: -; v_call: TRBV25-1; j_call: TRBJ1-5; d_call: -
cdr3_nt: TGTGCCACCAGCAGAGTGGGGGACACAAGTGAAGCTTTCTTT; cdr3_aa: CATSRVGDTSEAFF; clone_size: -; v_call: TRBV15; j_call: TRBJ1-1; d_call: -
cdr3_nt: TGTGCCAGCAGCTGGGCGGGAGGGAGGACAGATACGCAGTATTTT; cdr3_aa: CASSWAGGRTDTQYF; clone_size: few; v_call: TRBV7-2; j_call: TRBJ2-3; d_call: TRBD2
cdr3_nt: TGTGCCAGCAGTCGGACAGGGAGTCTCGTTAATGAGCAGTTCTTC; cdr3_aa: CASSRTGSLVNEQFF; clone_size: -; v_call: TRBV27; j_call: TRBJ2-1; d_call: TRBD1
cdr3_nt: TGCGCCAGCAGTCAATCAGAGGGAAACACCATATATTTT; cdr3_aa: CASSQSEGNTIYF; clone_size: -; v_call: TRBV23-1; j_call: TRBJ1-3; d_call: -
cdr3_nt: TGTGCCAGCAGCTTCGAAGCTAGCGGGAAGGGTGAGCAGTACTTC; cdr3_aa: CASSFEASGKGEQYF; clone_size: -; v_call: TRBV7-9; j_call: TRBJ2-7; d_call: TRBD2
cdr3_nt: TGTGCCAGCAGTTATCTAGCGGGAGGGGTTACCTACGAGCAGTACTTC; cdr3_aa: CASSYLAGGVTYEQYF; clone_size: -; v_call: TRBV6-5; j_call: TRBJ2-7; d_call: TRBD2
cdr3_nt: TGTGCCACCAGCAGTGGTTTACCTACCGGTGAGCAGTTCTTC; cdr3_aa: CATSSGLPTGEQFF; clone_size: once; v_call: TRBV15; j_call: TRBJ2-1; d_call: -
cdr3_nt: TGTGCCAGCAGCTTATCATTGACGGACTCTGAAGCTTTCTTT; cdr3_aa: CASSLSLTDSEAFF; clone_size: -; v_call: TRBV11-2; j_call: TRBJ1-1; d_call: -
cdr3_nt: TGTGCCAGCAGCTTAGGGACAGTTGCATCTGGAAACACCATATATTTT; cdr3_aa: CASSLGTVASGNTIYF; clone_size: -; v_call: TRBV7-9; j_call: TRBJ1-3; d_call: -
cdr3_nt: TGTGCCAGCGGCCCCAGGGTAGGCGATGAAAAACTGTTTTTT; cdr3_aa: CASGPRVGDEKLFF; clone_size: -; v_call: TRBV6-1; j_call: TRBJ1-4; d_call: -
cdr3_nt: TGTGCCAGCAGCTTGGGCGGTAATAGCGGGAATGTGTTCTTC; cdr3_aa: CASSLGGNSGNVFF; clone_size: once; v_call: TRBV11-2; j_call: TRBJ2-1; d_call: TRBD2
cdr3_nt: TGCAGCGGGATAGGGAGTACGGGTGAAGCTTTCTTT; cdr3_aa: CSGIGSTGEAFF; clone_size: once; v_call: TRBV29-1; j_call: TRBJ1-1; d_call: -
cdr3_nt: TGTGCCAGCAGCCGCTCTGAAAGAACAACCCCACATTTT; cdr3_aa: CASSRSERTTPHF; clone_size: -; v_call: TRBV16; j_call: TRBJ1-5; d_call: -
cdr3_nt: TGTGCCAGCAGTGACAGGGGGGAAAAACTGTTTTTT; cdr3_aa: CASSDRGEKLFF; clone_size: -; v_call: TRBV2; j_call: TRBJ1-4; d_call: TRBD1
cdr3_nt: TGTGCCAGCAGCGTTTACAGGGGCTCCTACGAGCAGTACTTC; cdr3_aa: CASSVYRGSYEQYF; clone_size: -; v_call: TRBV7-2; j_call: TRBJ2-7; d_call: TRBD1
cdr3_nt: TGTGCCAGCAGCCTACCTAGCGGGAGGAGCCAAGAGACCCAGTACTTC; cdr3_aa: CASSLPSGRSQETQYF; clone_size: -; v_call: TRBV5-4; j_call: TRBJ2-5; d_call: TRBD2
cdr3_nt: TGTGCCAGTAGGTCGGCGGCTAGCGGGAGTTCCCACGAGCAGTACTTC; cdr3_aa: CASRSAASGSSHEQYF; clone_size: once; v_call: TRBV19; j_call: TRBJ2-7; d_call: TRBD2
cdr3_nt: TGTGCCAGTAGTTTCTCGAGCAATGAGCAGTTCTTC; cdr3_aa: CASSFSSNEQFF; clone_size: -; v_call: TRBV19; j_call: TRBJ2-1; d_call: -